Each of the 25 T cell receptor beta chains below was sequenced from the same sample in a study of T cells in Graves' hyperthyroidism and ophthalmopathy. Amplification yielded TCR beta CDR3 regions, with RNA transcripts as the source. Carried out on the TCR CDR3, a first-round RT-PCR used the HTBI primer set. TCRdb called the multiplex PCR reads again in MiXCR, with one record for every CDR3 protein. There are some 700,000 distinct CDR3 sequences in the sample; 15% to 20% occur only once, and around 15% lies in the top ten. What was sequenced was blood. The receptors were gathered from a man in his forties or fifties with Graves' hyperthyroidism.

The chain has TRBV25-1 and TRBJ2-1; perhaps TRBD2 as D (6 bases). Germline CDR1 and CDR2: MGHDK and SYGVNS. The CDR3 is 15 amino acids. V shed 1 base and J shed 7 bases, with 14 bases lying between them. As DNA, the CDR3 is TGTGCCAGCAGTGAATCCTTCATTGGGAGGAATGAGCAGTTCTTC. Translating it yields CASSESFIGRNEQFF.

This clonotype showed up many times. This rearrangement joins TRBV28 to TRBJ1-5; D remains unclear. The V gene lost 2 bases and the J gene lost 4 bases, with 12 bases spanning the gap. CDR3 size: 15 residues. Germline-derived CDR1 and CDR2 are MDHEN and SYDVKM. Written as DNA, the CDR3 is TGTGCCAGCAGTTTAATAGGGAGGGAAAATCAGCCCCAGCATTTT. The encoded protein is CASSLIGRENQPQHF.

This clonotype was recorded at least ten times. Written as DNA, the CDR3 is TGTGCCAGCAGTTCGGGGATGGAGGCCTACAATGAGCAGTTCTTC. Its protein product is CASSSGMEAYNEQFF. The V call is TRBV27, the J call TRBJ2-1; a weak D match, TRBD2 (5 bases). Between the trimmed V and J ends, which lost 4 bases and 2 bases, there was a span of 12 bases. Germline CDR1 is MNHEY and CDR2 is SMNVEV (reference sequence). This CDR3 spans 15 amino acids.

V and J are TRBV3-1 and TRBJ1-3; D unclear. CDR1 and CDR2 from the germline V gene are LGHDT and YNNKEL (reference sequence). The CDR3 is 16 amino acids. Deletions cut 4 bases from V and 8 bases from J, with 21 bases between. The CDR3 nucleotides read TGTGCCAGCAGCCCGTTGACCGGATCTCTCGTGGACACCATATATTTT. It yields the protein CASSPLTGSLVDTIYF.

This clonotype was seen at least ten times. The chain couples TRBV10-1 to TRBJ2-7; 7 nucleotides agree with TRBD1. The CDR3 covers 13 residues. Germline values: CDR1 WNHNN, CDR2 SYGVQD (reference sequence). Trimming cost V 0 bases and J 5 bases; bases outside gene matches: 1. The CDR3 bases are TGCGCCAGCAGTGAGTCACAGGGGAACGAGCAGTACTTC. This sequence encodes CASSESQGNEQYF.

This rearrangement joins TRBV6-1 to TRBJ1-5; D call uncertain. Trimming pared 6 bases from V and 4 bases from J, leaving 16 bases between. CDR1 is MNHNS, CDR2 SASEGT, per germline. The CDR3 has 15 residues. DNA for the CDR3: TGTGCCAGCAGGGAGCAGAGCTTAGTTAATCAGCCCCAGCATTTT. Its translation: CASREQSLVNQPQHF.

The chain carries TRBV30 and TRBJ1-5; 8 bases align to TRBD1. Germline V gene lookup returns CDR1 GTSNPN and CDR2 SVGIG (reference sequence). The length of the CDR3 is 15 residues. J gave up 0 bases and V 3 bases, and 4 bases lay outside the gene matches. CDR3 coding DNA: TGTGCCTGGAGCTACGGACAGGGTAGCAATCAGCCCCAGCATTTT. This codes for CAWSYGQGSNQPQHF.

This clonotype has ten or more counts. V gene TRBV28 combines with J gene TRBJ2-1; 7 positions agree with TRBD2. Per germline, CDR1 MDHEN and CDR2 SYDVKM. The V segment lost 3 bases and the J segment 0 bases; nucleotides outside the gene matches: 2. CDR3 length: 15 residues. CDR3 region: CASSLPSGSYNEQFF. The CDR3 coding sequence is TGTGCCAGCAGTTTGCCTAGCGGCTCCTACAATGAGCAGTTCTTC.

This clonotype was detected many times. In nucleotides, the CDR3 is TGTGCCAGCAGTCACGGCGGGACTAGCGGGAGTTTTAGTACAGATACGCAGTATTTT. Amino acids: CASSHGGTSGSFSTDTQYF. This chain connects TRBV6-2 or TRBV6-3 to TRBJ2-3; 14 nucleotides agree with TRBD2. Germline V gene sequence: CDR1 MNHEY, CDR2 SVGEGT. This CDR3 is 19 amino acids long. V dropped 5 bases and J dropped 3; count of bases not matched to a gene: 13.

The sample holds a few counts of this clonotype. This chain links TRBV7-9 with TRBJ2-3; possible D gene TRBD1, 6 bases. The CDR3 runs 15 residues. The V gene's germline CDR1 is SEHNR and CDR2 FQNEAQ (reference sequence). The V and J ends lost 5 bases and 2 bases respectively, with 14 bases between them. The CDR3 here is CASSKVAGATDTQYF. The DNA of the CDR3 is TGTGCCAGCAGCAAGGTCGCAGGGGCCACAGATACGCAGTATTTT.

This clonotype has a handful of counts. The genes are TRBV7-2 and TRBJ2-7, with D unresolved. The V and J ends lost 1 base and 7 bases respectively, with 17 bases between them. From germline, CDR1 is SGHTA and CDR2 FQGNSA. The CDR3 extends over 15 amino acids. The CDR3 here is CASSLEFGPGGEQYF. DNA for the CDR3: TGTGCCAGCAGCTTAGAATTTGGGCCGGGTGGGGAGCAGTACTTC.

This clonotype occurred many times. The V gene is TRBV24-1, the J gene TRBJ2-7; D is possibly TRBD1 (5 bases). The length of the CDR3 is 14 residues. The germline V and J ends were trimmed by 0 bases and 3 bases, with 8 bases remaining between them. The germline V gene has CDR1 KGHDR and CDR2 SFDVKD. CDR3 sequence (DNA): TGTGCCACCAGTGATTTGAACAGGTTCTACGAGCAGTACTTC. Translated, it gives CATSDLNRFYEQYF.

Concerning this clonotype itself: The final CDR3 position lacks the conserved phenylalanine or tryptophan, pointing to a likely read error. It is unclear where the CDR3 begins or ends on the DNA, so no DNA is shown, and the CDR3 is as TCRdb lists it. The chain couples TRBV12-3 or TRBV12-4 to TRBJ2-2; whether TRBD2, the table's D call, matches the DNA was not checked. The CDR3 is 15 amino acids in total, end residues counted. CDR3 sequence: CASTVSGRTTGELSL.

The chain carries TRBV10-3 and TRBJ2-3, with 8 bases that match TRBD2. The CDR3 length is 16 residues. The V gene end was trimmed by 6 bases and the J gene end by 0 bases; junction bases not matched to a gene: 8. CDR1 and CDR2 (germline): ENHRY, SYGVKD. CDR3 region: CAIRASGYPSTDTQYF. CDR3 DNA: TGTGCCATCAGAGCTAGCGGGTACCCTAGCACAGATACGCAGTATTTT.

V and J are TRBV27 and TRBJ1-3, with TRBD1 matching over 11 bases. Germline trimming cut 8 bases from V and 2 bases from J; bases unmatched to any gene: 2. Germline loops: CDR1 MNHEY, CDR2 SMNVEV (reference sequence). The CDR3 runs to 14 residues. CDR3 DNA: TGTGCCAGCGCGGGACAGGGGGCTGGAAACACCATATATTTT. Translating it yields CASAGQGAGNTIYF.

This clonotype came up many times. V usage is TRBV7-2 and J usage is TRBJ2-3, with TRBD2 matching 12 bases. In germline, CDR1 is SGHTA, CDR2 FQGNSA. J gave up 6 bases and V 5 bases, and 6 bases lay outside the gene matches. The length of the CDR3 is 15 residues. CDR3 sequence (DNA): TGTGCCAGCAGCGCCGGACTAGCGGGGCGGGATACGCAGTATTTT. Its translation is CASSAGLAGRDTQYF.

DNA for the CDR3: TGTGCCAGCAGTGGAGGGGGTACAGGAGGACTCGTTTATGGCTACACCTTC. This codes for CASSGGGTGGLVYGYTF. The chain recombines TRBV25-1 with TRBJ1-2, with D possibly being TRBD1 (6 bases). Per germline, CDR1 MGHDK and CDR2 SYGVNS. This CDR3 has 17 residues. V was shortened by 4 bases and J by 5 bases, with 23 bases between the two germline ends.

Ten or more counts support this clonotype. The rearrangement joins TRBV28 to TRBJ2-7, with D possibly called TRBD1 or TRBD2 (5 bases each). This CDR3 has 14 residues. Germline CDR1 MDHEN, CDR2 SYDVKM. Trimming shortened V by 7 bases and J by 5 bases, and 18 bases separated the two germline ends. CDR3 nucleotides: TGTGCCAGCATCCTAAGGGGAGTCAGCCACGAGCAGTACTTC. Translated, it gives CASILRGVSHEQYF. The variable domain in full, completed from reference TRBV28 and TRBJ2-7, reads DVKVTQSSRYLVKRTGEKVFLECVQDMDHENMFWYRQDPGLGLRLIYFSYDVKMKEKGDIPEGYSVSREKKERFSLILESASTNQTSMYLCASILRGVSHEQYFGPGTRLTVT.

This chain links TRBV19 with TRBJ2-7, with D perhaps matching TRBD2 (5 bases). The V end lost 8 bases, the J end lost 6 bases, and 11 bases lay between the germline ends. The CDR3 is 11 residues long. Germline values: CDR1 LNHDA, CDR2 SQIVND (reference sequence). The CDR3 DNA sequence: TGTGCCAGTGGGAGTAATATCGAGCAGTACTTC. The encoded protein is CASGSNIEQYF. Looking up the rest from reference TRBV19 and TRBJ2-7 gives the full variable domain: DGGITQSPKYLFRKEGQNVTLSCEQNLNHDAMYWYRQDPGQGLRLIYYSQIVNDFQKGDIAEGYSVSREKKESFPLTVTSAQKNPTAFYLCASGSNIEQYFGPGTRLTVT.

The CDR3 sequence is CASRLSEETQYF. The CDR3 DNA is TGTGCCAGCAGGCTCAGCGAAGAGACCCAGTACTTC. This chain joins TRBV6-1 and TRBJ2-5; D not resolved. The V end was cut by 6 bases, the J end by 3 bases, with 8 bases between. The germline V gene encodes CDR1 MNHNS and CDR2 SASEGT. The CDR3 is 12 amino acids.

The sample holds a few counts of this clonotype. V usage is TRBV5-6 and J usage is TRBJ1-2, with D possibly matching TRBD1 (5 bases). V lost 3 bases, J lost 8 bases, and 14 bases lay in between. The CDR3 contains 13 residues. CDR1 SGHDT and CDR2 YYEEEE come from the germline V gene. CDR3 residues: CASSWDGSEGYTF. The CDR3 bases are TGTGCCAGCAGCTGGGACGGGAGCGAAGGCTACACCTTC.

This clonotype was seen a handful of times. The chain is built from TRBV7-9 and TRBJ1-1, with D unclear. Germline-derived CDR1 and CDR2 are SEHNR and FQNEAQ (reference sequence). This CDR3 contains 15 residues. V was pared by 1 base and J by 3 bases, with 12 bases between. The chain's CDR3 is CASSLVGEEDTEAFF. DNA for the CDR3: TGTGCCAGCAGCTTAGTTGGGGAGGAAGACACTGAAGCTTTCTTT.

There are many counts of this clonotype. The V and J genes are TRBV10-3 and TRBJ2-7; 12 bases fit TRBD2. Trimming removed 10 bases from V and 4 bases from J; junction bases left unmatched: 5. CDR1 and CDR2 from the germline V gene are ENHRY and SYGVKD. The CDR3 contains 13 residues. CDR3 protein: CATGLAGRYEQYF. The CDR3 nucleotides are TGTGCCACCGGACTAGCGGGAAGATACGAGCAGTACTTC.

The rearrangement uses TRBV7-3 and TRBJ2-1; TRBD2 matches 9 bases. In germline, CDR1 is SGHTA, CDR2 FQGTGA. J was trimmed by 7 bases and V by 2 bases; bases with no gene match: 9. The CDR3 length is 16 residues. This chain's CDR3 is CASSLDGREGLNEQFF. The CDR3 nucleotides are TGTGCCAGCAGCTTAGACGGGCGGGAGGGCCTGAATGAGCAGTTCTTC.

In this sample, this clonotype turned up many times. The DNA of the CDR3 is TGTGCCACCAGTGATGCACAGGGGTTCTATGGCTACACCTTC. Its protein product is CATSDAQGFYGYTF. The chain carries TRBV24-1 and TRBJ1-2; 7 nucleotides line up with TRBD1. CDR1 is KGHDR, CDR2 SFDVKD, per germline. The trim removed 3 bases at V and 4 bases at J, leaving 4 bases unmatched. The CDR3 consists of 14 residues.